One sample yielded the 32 T cell receptor beta chains listed below, sequenced in a study of blood T cells in healthy people across ages. Next came a second PCR, run for about 6 to 11 cycles, which used a sample-barcoded 5' primer along with a J-beta primer mix. TCRdb ran MiXCR on the 5' RACE reads and lists one entry per CDR3 protein. Here the sample spans roughly 800,000 distinct CDR3 sequences, roughly 64% being singletons. The sequenced sample consisted of blood. The receptor set was obtained from a man aged 30-40 years in good health.

This clonotype showed up just a few times. This chain joins TRBV7-2 and TRBJ1-6; TRBD1 matches at 8 bases. With 4 bases clipped from V and 8 bases from J, the junction kept 7 bases outside the gene matches. This CDR3 contains 15 residues. CDR1 is SGHTA and CDR2 is FQGNSA in the germline V gene. The CDR3: CASSSLAGGYSPLHF. In DNA, the CDR3 is TGTGCCAGCAGCTCCCTCGCAGGGGGCTATTCACCCCTCCACTTT.

In DNA form, the CDR3 reads TGCAGTGCGGGACTAGCGGGGCTCTACGAGCAGTACTTC. It yields the protein CSAGLAGLYEQYF. The chain uses TRBV20-1 and TRBJ2-7, with TRBD2 identical over 13 bases. The CDR3 length is 13 residues. Trimming at V came to 6 bases and at J to 3 bases, leaving 2 bases not matched to a gene. From germline, CDR1 is DFQATT and CDR2 SNEGSKA (reference sequence).

V and J are TRBV27 and TRBJ2-4, with D perhaps matching TRBD2 (5 bases). The J call may not be correct, given that the DNA end is closer to TRBJ2-7. The germline V gene has CDR1 MNHEY and CDR2 SMNVEV (reference sequence). The CDR3 consists of 16 residues. CDR3 sequence reads: CASSFSEGLLSGEQYF. The CDR3, as DNA: TGTGCCAGCAGTTTTAGCGAGGGTCTTTTATCGGGCGAGCAGTACTTC.

The V and J genes are TRBV4-3 and TRBJ2-1; D might be TRBD1 (5 bases). This CDR3 spans 14 amino acids. The germline V gene has CDR1 LGHNA and CDR2 YSLEER. V was cut by 0 bases and J by 4 bases, with 7 bases left in between. The CDR3: CASSQEAGYNEQFF. The CDR3 DNA sequence: TGCGCCAGCAGCCAAGAAGCAGGGTACAATGAGCAGTTCTTC.

The chain recombines TRBV20-1 with TRBJ1-2, with unresolved D. V was trimmed by 5 bases and J by 4 bases, leaving 5 bases between them. CDR1 DFQATT and CDR2 SNEGSKA come from the germline V gene (reference sequence). The CDR3 is made up of 10 amino acids. The CDR3 bases are TGCAGTGCTCTGGTCTATGGCTACACCTTC. This encodes CSALVYGYTF.

This clonotype has just a few counts. The chain combines TRBV29-1 with TRBJ2-1; no definite D call. CDR1 is SQVTM, CDR2 ANQGSEA, per germline. The CDR3 runs 18 residues. Between the trimmed V and J ends, which lost 2 bases and 6 bases, there was a span of 26 bases. CDR3 nucleotide sequence: TGCAGCGTTGAAAGACGCAACCGACGGATTTCGGTGGGCAATGAGCAGTTCTTC. It is translated as CSVERRNRRISVGNEQFF.

The CDR3 nucleotides read TGTGCCAGCAGTTACTCTGGACTAGGAGCAGATACGCAGTATTTT. Translated: CASSYSGLGADTQYF. This rearrangement joins TRBV6-5 to TRBJ2-3; TRBD2 matches at 7 bases. CDR1 and CDR2 from the germline V gene are MNHEY and SVGAGI. V was pared by 0 bases and J by 4 bases, with 4 bases of the junction left unmatched. The CDR3 loop spans 15 amino acids.

This chain joins TRBV9 and TRBJ2-3; D is unresolved. The CDR3 totals 14 residues. Per germline, CDR1 SGDLS and CDR2 YYNGEE. Trimming left V 2 bases short and J 8 bases short, with 15 bases between. CDR3 DNA: TGTGCCAGCAGCGTTTCGACCAGCCGCACTACGCAGTATTTT. As protein: CASSVSTSRTTQYF.

V and J are TRBV6-6 and TRBJ2-1; D is possibly TRBD1 (6 bases). Trimming pared 5 bases from V and 9 bases from J, leaving 17 bases between. The CDR3 totals 14 residues. Germline V gives CDR1 MNHNY, CDR2 SVGAGI (reference sequence). The DNA for the CDR3 is TGTGCCAGCAGTCGTCAACAGGGAAAGGGTGAGCAGTTCTTC. Translating gives CASSRQQGKGEQFF.

V usage is TRBV3-1 and J usage is TRBJ2-3; D ambiguous. V dropped 4 bases and J dropped 3 bases, with 8 bases sitting between them. The length of the CDR3 is 13 residues. Germline V CDR1 and CDR2: LGHDT, YNNKEL (reference sequence). The CDR3 DNA reads as TGTGCCAGCAGCCTCGAGGAGACAGATACGCAGTATTTT. It specifies CASSLEETDTQYF.

Many counts were recorded for this clonotype. The chain employs TRBV29-1 and TRBJ1-2; 7 bases line up with TRBD1. The CDR3 length is 14 residues. Germline CDR1 and CDR2: SQVTM and ANQGSEA. V lost 0 bases and J lost 8; bases outside the gene matches: 9. The CDR3 DNA sequence: TGCAGCGTTGAAGATGGGGGACAGTGGGGGGGCTACACCTTC. Translation: CSVEDGGQWGGYTF.

In this sample, this clonotype turned up a few times. This rearrangement joins TRBV20-1 to TRBJ2-7; D is possibly TRBD2 (6 bases). The CDR3 loop spans 14 amino acids. V dropped 6 bases and J dropped 3 bases, with 18 bases sitting between them. CDR1 DFQATT and CDR2 SNEGSKA come from the germline V gene (reference sequence). The CDR3 DNA sequence: TGCAGTGCATCCGGGACTCTCCCTGTCTACGAGCAGTACTTC. The encoded protein is CSASGTLPVYEQYF.

In regard to this clonotype: A read error is likely, as this CDR3 ends without the conserved phenylalanine or tryptophan. The J gene is TRBJ2-7, the V gene TRBV5-1, with a tentative D call TRBD1 (5 bases). Germline V lookup: CDR1 SGHRS, CDR2 YFSETQ. Between the trimmed V and J ends, which lost 7 bases and 2 bases, there was a span of 16 bases. This CDR3 is built from 14 residues. CDR3 sequence: CASAADRIAYEQYL. As DNA, the CDR3 is TGCGCCAGCGCCGCCGACAGAATAGCCTACGAGCAGTACTTA.

V and J are TRBV20-1 and TRBJ2-1; D gene unclear. The germline CDR1 and CDR2 sequences are DFQATT and SNEGSKA (reference sequence). The CDR3 loop spans 13 amino acids. Trimming removed 6 bases from V and 7 bases from J, with 16 bases in between. The CDR3 protein is CSAHSEVGNEQFF. The CDR3 DNA reads TGCAGTGCACACAGTGAGGTAGGGAATGAGCAGTTCTTC.

The chain recombines TRBV9 with TRBJ2-5; 8 nucleotides align to TRBD1. Per the germline V gene, CDR1 is SGDLS and CDR2 is YYNGEE. The CDR3 is 15 amino acids. V lost 0 bases and J lost 4; bases outside the gene matches: 5. The CDR3 DNA sequence: TGTGCCAGCAGCGTAGGGGCAGGGGGCCTAGAGACCCAGTACTTC. It translates to CASSVGAGGLETQYF.

This chain links TRBV29-1 with TRBJ1-1, with D uncertain. V dropped 4 bases and J dropped 0 bases, with 6 bases sitting between them. The germline CDR1 and CDR2 sequences are SQVTM and ANQGSEA. The CDR3 spans 12 residues. DNA of the CDR3: TGCAGCGTTGCCAGAGTGAACACTGAAGCTTTCTTT. This translates into CSVARVNTEAFF.

V usage is TRBV28 and J usage is TRBJ2-7; weak D call: TRBD1 (6 bases). The last part of the DNA fits TRBJ2-4 better; the J call may be wrong. This CDR3 has 13 amino acids. Germline CDR1 MDHEN, CDR2 SYDVKM. The CDR3 is CASSTNRANIQYF. The CDR3 DNA reads as TGTGCCAGCAGTACGAACAGGGCAAACATTCAGTACTTC.

The chain employs TRBV4-2 and TRBJ2-1; D is unresolved. Germline CDR1 is LGHNA and CDR2 is YNFKEQ. This CDR3 is 16 amino acids long. Trimming pared 1 base from V and 0 bases from J, leaving 10 bases between. CDR3 amino acids: CASSQGPASSYNEQFF. CDR3 DNA: TGTGCCAGCAGCCAAGGACCGGCGAGCTCCTACAATGAGCAGTTCTTC.

This clonotype was observed many times. The rearrangement uses TRBV29-1 and TRBJ2-1; TRBD2 aligns across 10 bases. This CDR3 contains 18 residues. Germline CDR1 reads SQVTM; CDR2 reads ANQGSEA. J lost 0 bases, V lost 4 bases, and 12 bases had no gene match. CDR3 coding DNA: TGCAGCGTTGTGGAGCGGGGGGGGATTGGGGCCTCCTACAATGAGCAGTTCTTC. Protein product: CSVVERGGIGASYNEQFF.

This chain links TRBV7-2 with TRBJ2-1; the D gene is possibly TRBD2 (6 bases). TRBJ2-7 explains the end of the DNA better; the J call may be wrong. This CDR3 spans 18 amino acids. Germline V gene sequence: CDR1 SGHTA, CDR2 FQGNSA. CDR3 sequence: CASSLVVMDTSSYNEQYF. In nucleotides, the CDR3 is TGTGCCAGCAGCTTAGTAGTTATGGATACTAGCTCCTACAATGAGCAGTACTTC.

The genes are TRBV20-1 and TRBJ1-1; maybe TRBD1 (6 bases). Germline V lookup: CDR1 DFQATT, CDR2 SNEGSKA (reference sequence). CDR3 size: 14 residues. V was pared by 7 bases and J by 0 bases, with 15 bases between. The CDR3 nucleotides read TGCAGTGTTCCACAGGGAATGATGAACACTGAAGCTTTCTTT. The encoded protein is CSVPQGMMNTEAFF.

The V gene is TRBV20-1, the J gene TRBJ1-1; no reliable D call. CDR1 is DFQATT, CDR2 SNEGSKA, per germline (reference sequence). V lost 4 bases, J lost 0 bases, and 12 bases lay in between. The CDR3 length is 14 residues. The CDR3: CSATQGRLNTEAFF. The CDR3 DNA reads as TGCAGTGCTACACAAGGACGGCTGAACACTGAAGCTTTCTTT.

As DNA, the CDR3 is TGCAGTGCCAAGGGACAGTACCAAGAGACCCAGTACTTC. This translates into CSAKGQYQETQYF. The gene calls are TRBV20-1 and TRBJ2-5; 7 bases are shared with TRBD1. The CDR3 contains 13 residues. Per germline, CDR1 DFQATT and CDR2 SNEGSKA (reference sequence). J was trimmed by 0 bases and V by 6 bases; bases with no gene match: 4.

In this sample, this clonotype turned up a few times. This chain joins TRBV9 and TRBJ2-5; 7 bases agree with TRBD1. This CDR3 is built from 14 residues. V trimming: 4 bases; J trimming: 5 bases; junction bases outside the gene matches: 8. Germline-derived CDR1 and CDR2 are SGDLS and YYNGEE. The DNA for the CDR3 is TGTGCCAGCAGCAACCGACAGGGCCTCGAGACCCAGTACTTC. This gives the protein CASSNRQGLETQYF.

The gene calls are TRBV29-1 and TRBJ2-7; a weak D match, TRBD1 (5 bases). Germline V CDR1 and CDR2: SQVTM, ANQGSEA. V was clipped by 6 bases and J by 6 bases, with 15 bases between them. This CDR3 region has 12 residues. CDR3 in amino acids: CSVSGTGGEQYF. The DNA for the CDR3 is TGCAGCGTATCCGGAACAGGCGGCGAGCAGTACTTC.

The V gene is TRBV5-1, the J gene TRBJ2-3, with TRBD1 identical over 7 bases. The CDR3 has 14 amino acids. Germline-derived CDR1 and CDR2 are SGHRS and YFSETQ. V lost 5 bases and J lost 4; bases outside the gene matches: 7. The CDR3 loop is CASSFDRAADTQYF. The CDR3 DNA reads TGCGCCAGCAGTTTCGACAGGGCAGCAGATACGCAGTATTTT.

Only a few counts were recorded for this clonotype. J is TRBJ2-7 and V is TRBV20-1; tentative D call: TRBD2 (5 bases). Trimming removed 2 bases at V and 2 bases at J, with 13 bases between. CDR3 length equals 14 residues. Germline-derived CDR1 and CDR2 are DFQATT and SNEGSKA (reference sequence). CDR3 bases: TGCAGTGCTAGACAACTAGGTGGCCCCTACGAGCAGTACTTC. Protein product: CSARQLGGPYEQYF.

The V call is TRBV29-1, the J call TRBJ2-3; D possibly corresponds to TRBD2 (5 bases). V was cut by 6 bases and J by 0 bases, with 10 bases left in between. This CDR3 comprises 13 residues. From germline, CDR1 is SQVTM and CDR2 ANQGSEA. The CDR3 loop is CSVRGESTDTQYF. For the CDR3, the DNA is TGCAGCGTCCGGGGAGAGAGCACAGATACGCAGTATTTT.

Details on this clonotype: Just one base apart from a much larger clone, this may be a read error. CDR3 sequence reads: CGVGELLHEQYF. DNA of the CDR3: TGCGGCGTTGGGGAGCTGTTACACGAGCAGTACTTC. The chain recombines TRBV29-1 with TRBJ2-7; tentatively, D is TRBD2 (5 bases). The CDR3 is made up of 12 amino acids. CDR1 is SQVTM, CDR2 ANQGSEA, per germline.

The rearrangement uses TRBV25-1 and TRBJ2-7; the D gene is possibly TRBD2 (6 bases). V lost 5 bases, J lost 5 bases, and 13 bases lay in between. CDR3 length equals 13 residues. Germline-derived CDR1 and CDR2 are MGHDK and SYGVNS. The CDR3 loop is CASSFPAGNEQYF. The CDR3 DNA reads TGTGCCAGCAGTTTCCCCGCGGGAAACGAGCAGTACTTC.

V gene TRBV12-3 or TRBV12-4 combines with J gene TRBJ2-7; 10 bases align to TRBD1. After removal of 0 bases from V and 4 bases from J, the junction contained 3 bases not matched to a gene. The CDR3 sequence is 15 residues long. The CDR3 is CASSLADRGRYEQYF. DNA for the CDR3: TGTGCCAGCAGTTTAGCGGACAGGGGGAGGTACGAGCAGTACTTC.

This clonotype came up a few times. This chain joins TRBV4-3 and TRBJ2-1; a possible D gene is TRBD1 (5 bases). V was trimmed by 3 bases and J by 10 bases, leaving 13 bases between them. The CDR3 loop spans 13 amino acids. Germline CDR1 reads LGHNA; CDR2 reads YSLEER. CDR3 in amino acids: CASSQGIRQEQFF. DNA for the CDR3: TGCGCCAGCAGCCAGGGAATCAGACAGGAGCAGTTCTTC.